This T cell receptor beta chain was identified during a study of beta chain features in type 1 diabetes. Study findings and constraints: All four CD4+ subsets of Type 1 diabetes patients contained TCRB CDR3s that were moderately but significantly shorter.

Isolated RNA was reverse transcribed in full, so expressed TCRB transcripts were sequenced. Sequenced by immunoSEQ multiplex PCR; TCRdb stores in-frame clones only, minus some. The table has hundreds of thousands of clones, 7% to 10% seen once. Sort purity for all populations was recorded as exceeding 98%. The CDR3 is 13 residues long. Trimming shortened V by 1 base and J by 11 bases, and 14 bases separated the two germline ends. Germline V gene data show CDR1 as SGHDN and CDR2 as FVKESK. Comment on this clone: The antigen remains unidentified.

The receptor comes from a man aged 25-40 years with type 1 diabetes. The material sequenced was central memory CD4+ T cells from blood. V is TRBV14 and J is TRBJ1-2; D call uncertain. The chain's CDR3 is CASSQVATMRYTF. CDR3 bases: TGTGCCAGCAGCCAAGTGGCCACAATGAGGTACACCTTC.